The source of this T cell receptor beta chain is a study of blood T cell repertoires in COVID-19. Only in-frame clones appear in the TCRdb table, and some are missing; sequencing was by immunoSEQ multiplex PCR. This repertoire shows 53,000 or so clones, 65% to 80% found once; its top ten account for about 3.3%. J lost 3 bases, V lost 4 bases, and 12 bases had no gene match. The CDR3 is 16 amino acids. Per germline, CDR1 SGDLS and CDR2 YYNGEE. The origin of this receptor is a man in his fifties or sixties with acute or convalescent COVID-19. Sequencing was carried out using peripheral blood. The V and J genes are TRBV9 and TRBJ2-7, with 8 bases that match TRBD2. This chain's CDR3 is CASSPFSGSFVYEQYF. CDR3 coding DNA: TGTGCCAGCAGCCCATTCAGCGGGAGCTTCGTCTACGAGCAGTACTTC.